This is a list of T cell receptor beta chains from one sample in a study of T-cell reconstitution after alpha-beta-depleted transplantation in children. TCRdb re-called the PCR reads with MiXCR, one entry per CDR3 protein. The top ten clones hold approximately 10% of a sample with 250,000 to 400,000 distinct CDR3 sequences, 23% of them seen once. The material sequenced was PBMCs, mostly from graft donor cells, taken 180 days after TCRalphabeta/CD19-depleted stem cell transplant. These receptors all stem from a male patient under 18 who had a stem cell transplant for acute lymphoblastic leukemia, so the T cells may come from the graft donor. Both conserved end residues are part of each CDR3. Fields, in order: D gene, clone size, V gene, J gene, CDR3 protein, CDR3 DNA. A D gene is named only where the DNA matches it firmly. Clone size is given for some rows only: seen once, a few or many times, or a class if the clone is expanded.

-,few,TRBV10-3,TRBJ2-1,CAISAYDNEQFF,TGTGCCATCAGTGCTTACGACAATGAGCAGTTCTTC
TRBD1,few,TRBV9,TRBJ2-3,CASSVGRDRGSDTQYF,TGTGCCAGCAGCGTAGGGAGGGACAGGGGCTCAGATACGCAGTATTTT
-,-,TRBV5-1,TRBJ2-7,CASSLEGQGDEQYF,TGCGCCAGCAGCTTGGAGGGGCAAGGAGACGAGCAGTACTTC
TRBD1,-,TRBV12-3/TRBV12-4,TRBJ1-5,CASSAGTGGGNQPQHF,TGTGCCAGCAGTGCCGGGACAGGGGGCGGCAATCAGCCCCAGCATTTT
TRBD2,few,TRBV5-1,TRBJ2-1,CASSLVASGRGNHNEQFF,TGCGCCAGCAGCTTGGTGGCTAGCGGGAGAGGGAATCACAATGAGCAGTTCTTC
-,few,TRBV29-1,TRBJ2-6,CSVSRNSGANVLTF,TGCAGCGTCTCCCGAAACTCTGGGGCCAACGTCCTGACTTTC
TRBD2,few,TRBV10-3,TRBJ2-7,CAISGGGTTGSYEQYF,TGTGCCATCAGCGGAGGCGGGACTACGGGCTCCTACGAGCAGTACTTC
TRBD1,once,TRBV12-3/TRBV12-4,TRBJ2-7,CASSLLPGDRGSIYEQYF,TGTGCCAGCAGTTTATTACCGGGGGACAGGGGGTCTATTTACGAGCAGTACTTC
TRBD2,few,TRBV11-2,TRBJ2-2,CASSLDPLAVGDTGELFF,TGTGCCAGCAGCTTAGACCCACTAGCGGTAGGAGACACCGGGGAGCTGTTTTTT
-,once,TRBV7-6,TRBJ2-3,CASSSMGDTQYF,TGTGCCAGCAGCTCGATGGGAGATACGCAGTATTTT
TRBD1,-,TRBV29-1,TRBJ1-4,CSVLQQGPGAGKLFF,TGCAGCGTCCTACAACAGGGGCCGGGCGCTGGAAAACTGTTTTTT
-,-,TRBV30,TRBJ1-1,CAWSPGASGTEAFF,TGTGCCTGGAGCCCAGGGGCTTCGGGCACTGAAGCTTTCTTT
TRBD1,-,TRBV12-5,TRBJ2-7,CASGLGRDRARLSEQYF,TGTGCTAGTGGTTTGGGTAGGGACAGGGCTCGGCTTAGCGAGCAGTACTTC
-,-,TRBV4-3,TRBJ2-2,CASSQMTEHGMGELFF,TGCGCCAGCAGCCAAATGACGGAGCACGGTATGGGGGAGCTGTTTTTT
-,-,TRBV6-5,TRBJ1-4,CASSYAGRPTNEKLFF,TGTGCCAGCAGTTACGCTGGGCGGCCAACTAATGAAAAACTGTTTTTT
-,-,TRBV7-3,TRBJ2-5,CASSGSSRKETQYF,TGTGCCAGCAGCGGGTCCTCTAGGAAAGAGACCCAGTACTTC
-,-,TRBV16,TRBJ2-7,CASSPRAGEQYF,TGTGCCAGCAGCCCTCGAGCGGGCGAGCAGTACTTC
-,-,TRBV24-1,TRBJ1-2,CATSDSPSRGQGDGYTF,TGTGCCACCAGTGATTCCCCTTCACGCGGGCAGGGTGATGGCTACACCTTC
TRBD1,few,TRBV5-1,TRBJ2-2,CASSSTGVDTGELFF,TGCGCCAGCAGCTCGACAGGGGTCGACACCGGGGAGCTGTTTTTT
TRBD2,-,TRBV5-1,TRBJ2-1,CASSSRLAGLYNEQFF,TGCGCCAGCAGCTCCAGACTAGCGGGGCTCTACAATGAGCAGTTCTTC
TRBD2,-,TRBV24-1,TRBJ2-1,CATSGPSGSSYNEQFF,TGTGCCACCAGTGGTCCTAGCGGGAGCTCCTACAATGAGCAGTTCTTC
TRBD2,few,TRBV7-9,TRBJ2-3,CASSNPGLADTQYF,TGTGCCAGCAGCAATCCGGGACTAGCAGATACGCAGTATTTT
-,few,TRBV10-1,TRBJ2-2,CASSSSNTGELFF,TGCGCCAGCTCTAGCTCGAACACCGGGGAGCTGTTTTTT
TRBD1,once,TRBV10-2,TRBJ2-7,CASSGRQGASYEKYF,TGCGCCAGCAGTGGGAGACAGGGAGCGTCTTACGAGAAGTACTTC
TRBD2,-,TRBV6-5,TRBJ2-1,CASSYPWPGLARNEQFF,TGTGCCAGCAGTTACCCCTGGCCGGGACTAGCGAGGAATGAGCAGTTCTTC
TRBD2,-,TRBV28,TRBJ2-7,CASSYSYSGTSGYEQYF,TGTGCCAGCAGTTACTCCTACTCCGGGACTAGCGGGTACGAGCAGTACTTC
TRBD2,few,TRBV7-2,TRBJ2-5,CASSEGLAGWETQYF,TGTGCCAGCAGCGAGGGACTAGCAGGCTGGGAGACCCAGTACTTC
TRBD2,-,TRBV3-1,TRBJ2-5,CATSPGREIEETQYF,TGTGCCACCAGCCCGGGGCGGGAGATCGAAGAGACCCAGTACTTC
-,few,TRBV11-3,TRBJ2-1,CASSPRTGFNEQFF,TGTGCCAGCAGCCCCCGGACTGGCTTCAATGAGCAGTTCTTC
TRBD2,-,TRBV9,TRBJ2-3,CASSVGTTYTDTQYF,TGTGCCAGCAGCGTCGGGACTACTTACACAGATACGCAGTATTTT
TRBD2,-,TRBV13,TRBJ2-1,CASTLGGLGYNEQFF,TGTGCCAGCACCCTAGGGGGACTAGGATACAATGAGCAGTTCTTC
TRBD2,-,TRBV7-9,TRBJ2-2,CASSSLGGERNTGELFF,TGTGCCAGCAGCTCCCTCGGGGGGGAAAGAAACACCGGGGAGCTGTTTTTT
-,-,TRBV9,TRBJ2-1,CASSVDSGSYNEQFF,TGTGCCAGCAGCGTAGATAGCGGCTCCTACAATGAGCAGTTCTTC
TRBD1,few,TRBV3-1,TRBJ2-7,CASSQWDSGPYEQYF,TGTGCCAGCAGCCAATGGGACAGCGGCCCCTACGAGCAGTACTTC
TRBD2,-,TRBV7-9,TRBJ2-7,CASSSGTSFYEQYF,TGTGCCAGCAGCTCCGGGACTAGTTTTTACGAGCAGTACTTC
TRBD1,-,TRBV15,TRBJ2-7,CATSRIGTGDYEQYF,TGTGCCACCAGCAGGATCGGGACAGGGGACTACGAGCAGTACTTC
-,few,TRBV5-5,TRBJ2-6,CASSLGPGRGANVLTF,TGTGCCAGCAGCTTGGGCCCCGGGCGTGGGGCCAACGTCCTGACTTTC
-,few,TRBV12-3/TRBV12-4,TRBJ2-1,CASSLTGSNEQFF,TGTGCCAGCAGTTTAACGGGTTCGAATGAGCAGTTCTTC
-,few,TRBV12-3/TRBV12-4,TRBJ1-5,CASQETRVSNQPQHF,TGTGCCAGCCAAGAAACCAGGGTTAGCAATCAGCCCCAGCATTTT
-,few,TRBV14,TRBJ1-5,CASSDYSNQPQHF,TGTGCCAGCAGCGATTATAGCAATCAGCCCCAGCATTTT
TRBD1,-,TRBV19,TRBJ1-5,CASSMGQARGQPQHF,TGTGCCAGTAGTATGGGACAGGCGCGGGGGCAGCCCCAGCATTTT
-,few,TRBV19,TRBJ1-5,CASNVHPGHVDKLRPQHF,TGTGCCAGTAATGTTCATCCGGGACACGTAGATAAGCTGAGGCCCCAGCATTTT
TRBD2,-,TRBV7-9,TRBJ2-5,CASSPTGRERSQYF,TGTGCCAGCAGCCCTACGGGGCGGGAGAGGTCCCAGTACTTC
TRBD1,-,TRBV6-5,TRBJ2-7,CASSYPDRVGEQYF,TGTGCCAGCAGTTACCCGGACAGGGTGGGCGAGCAGTACTTC
-,-,TRBV27,TRBJ1-2,CASSFGQLANYGYTF,TGTGCCAGCAGTTTCGGACAGCTAGCTAACTATGGCTACACCTTC
TRBD1,-,TRBV12-3/TRBV12-4,TRBJ2-2,CASSLPLGTGGNTGELFF,TGTGCCAGCAGTCTCCCCCTCGGGACAGGAGGGAACACCGGGGAGCTGTTTTTT
-,-,TRBV21-1,TRBJ2-3,CASSPPGLAGVSTDTQYF,TGTGCCAGCAGCCCTCCGGGACTAGCGGGGGTAAGCACAGATACGCAGTATTTT
-,-,TRBV5-6,TRBJ2-1,CASSPSDHEQFF,TGTGCCAGCAGCCCCTCTGACCATGAGCAGTTCTTC
-,few,TRBV6-1,TRBJ1-5,CASSLYPPGQGYQPQHF,TGTGCCAGCAGCCTATATCCGCCGGGGCAGGGCTATCAGCCCCAGCATTTT
-,few,TRBV9,TRBJ2-5,CASSYGRVWPQETQYF,TGTGCCAGCAGTTACGGCAGGGTCTGGCCCCAAGAGACCCAGTACTTC
-,few,TRBV5-1,TRBJ2-7,CASSPDGYYEQYF,TGCGCCAGCAGCCCGGACGGATATTACGAGCAGTACTTC
TRBD2,-,TRBV7-9,TRBJ2-5,CASRAGLAGHIQETQYF,TGTGCCAGCAGGGCTGGCCTAGCGGGTCACATCCAAGAGACCCAGTACTTC
TRBD2,-,TRBV20-1,TRBJ2-7,CSARPAGSYEQYF,TGCAGTGCTAGGCCAGCGGGGTCCTACGAGCAGTACTTC